This T cell receptor beta chain was captured in a study of T cells in Graves' hyperthyroidism and ophthalmopathy. The study, taken as a whole, reports: Ophthalmopathy was told apart from stable hyperthyroidism by a 13 V-J model. Most thyroid-expanded clonotypes above 0.001 were also found in blood.

Regarding this clonotype: Its antigen is currently unknown.

Diagnostic assessment was based on clinical symptoms, serum thyroxine and TRAb, thyroid ultrasound and orbital computed tomography. CDR3 size: 16 residues. Germline V gene sequence: CDR1 SGDLS, CDR2 YYNGEE. The V gene end was trimmed by 4 bases and the J gene end by 5 bases; junction bases not matched to a gene: 8. Amplification targeted TCR beta CDR3 regions from RNA transcripts. With the HTBI primer set, the TCR CDR3 went through a first round of RT-PCR. TCRdb re-called the multiplex PCR reads with MiXCR, one entry per CDR3 protein. The table records fewer than 700,000 distinct CDR3 sequences, 15% to 20% of them present only once.

The chain links TRBV9 to TRBJ1-6; 8 nucleotides agree with TRBD1. The source is a woman aged 25 to 39 with Graves' hyperthyroidism. Sequenced input: blood. In DNA form, the CDR3 reads TGTGCCAGCAGCCCAAGGGACAGGACAAATAATTCACCCCTCCACTTT. It encodes CASSPRDRTNNSPLHF.